Shown below are 21 T cell receptor beta chains from a single sample sequenced in a study of cytomegalovirus exposure and HLA in healthy donors. Assay: immunoSEQ multiplex PCR; the TCRdb copy retains only in-frame clones and omits some. Among about 130,000 clones listed, about 95% were seen once. Sequenced input: PBMCs. Source of these receptors: a man aged 18 to 29 in good health and CMV-seropositive.

The gene calls are TRBV9 and TRBJ2-2; D gene unclear. V lost 0 bases and J lost 0, with 3 bases in between. CDR1 and CDR2 (germline): SGDLS, YYNGEE. This CDR3 spans 14 amino acids. In DNA form, the CDR3 reads TGTGCCAGCAGCGTAGCTACGAACACCGGGGAGCTGTTTTTT. The encoded protein is CASSVATNTGELFF.

The chain recombines TRBV7-2 with TRBJ1-1; D ambiguous. The CDR3 covers 13 residues. Germline values: CDR1 SGHTA, CDR2 FQGNSA. The V and J ends lost 4 bases and 7 bases respectively, with 13 bases between them. CDR3 bases: TGTGCCAGCAGCTCCCTTAGCGGGTATGAAGCTTTCTTT. Translating it yields CASSSLSGYEAFF.

The rearrangement joins TRBV5-1 to TRBJ2-2; D is possibly TRBD2 (5 bases). The V gene lost 0 bases and the J gene lost 6 bases, with 12 bases spanning the gap. This CDR3 is 15 amino acids long. Germline V lookup: CDR1 SGHRS, CDR2 YFSETQ. The chain's CDR3 is CASSLASSRPGELFF. DNA of the CDR3: TGCGCCAGCAGCTTGGCTTCTAGCCGCCCCGGGGAGCTGTTTTTT.

The V and J genes are TRBV2 and TRBJ2-1, with TRBD2 identical over 7 bases. V dropped 6 bases and J dropped 3; count of bases not matched to a gene: 8. Germline loops: CDR1 SNHLY, CDR2 FYNNEI. The CDR3 covers 15 residues. In DNA, the CDR3 is TGTGCCAGCAGGGCGGGGCTAGCGGACTACAATGAGCAGTTCTTC. It yields the protein CASRAGLADYNEQFF.

The chain has TRBV27 and TRBJ2-2; the D is unclear. Trimming removed 6 bases from V and 0 bases from J, with 11 bases in between. CDR1 MNHEY and CDR2 SMNVEV come from the germline V gene (reference sequence). There are 15 residues in the CDR3. The CDR3 DNA reads as TGTGCCAGCAGCCTGACTCGAACGAACACCGGGGAGCTGTTTTTT. Translating it yields CASSLTRTNTGELFF.

The V call is TRBV30, the J call TRBJ1-2; possibly TRBD1 for D (5 bases). The V gene's germline CDR1 is GTSNPN and CDR2 SVGIG (reference sequence). CDR3 length: 14 residues. The V gene lost 3 bases and the J gene lost 0 bases, with 11 bases spanning the gap. CDR3 sequence (DNA): TGTGCCTGGAGGGGACCGGGAGCTAACTATGGCTACACCTTC. It specifies CAWRGPGANYGYTF. The whole variable domain, remainder taken from reference TRBV30 and TRBJ1-2, is SQTIHQWPATLVQPVGSPLSLECTVEGTSNPNLYWYRQAAGRGLQLLFYSVGIGQISSEVPQNLSASRPQDRQFILSSKKLLLSDSGFYLCAWRGPGANYGYTFGSGTRLTVV.

V is TRBV7-9 and J is TRBJ2-5; 7 nucleotides agree with TRBD2. CDR3 length: 14 amino acids. V trimming: 5 bases; J trimming: 3 bases; junction bases outside the gene matches: 6. The germline V gene encodes CDR1 SEHNR and CDR2 FQNEAQ (reference sequence). The CDR3 nucleotides read TGTGCCAGCAGCCCGAAGCGGGGAAAAGAGACCCAGTACTTC. Encoded protein: CASSPKRGKETQYF.

The rearrangement uses TRBV2 and TRBJ2-2, with 7 bases that match TRBD2. CDR1 and CDR2 (germline): SNHLY, FYNNEI. V lost 9 bases to trimming and J lost 5 bases; unmatched junction nucleotides: 12. This CDR3 region has 15 residues. CDR3 coding DNA: TGTGCCAGTCAAGGCGGGAGTCTGATTACCGGGGAGCTGTTTTTT. This sequence encodes CASQGGSLITGELFF. Complete variable domain (other parts from reference TRBV2 and TRBJ2-2): EPEVTQTPSHQVTQMGQEVILRCVPISNHLYFYWYRQILGQKVEFLVSFYNNEISEKSEIFDDQFSVERPDGSNFTLKIRSTKLEDSAMYFCASQGGSLITGELFFGEGSRLTVL.

The chain couples TRBV5-8 to TRBJ1-4; D not certain. Trimming removed 4 bases at V and 4 bases at J, with 17 bases between. The CDR3 loop spans 16 amino acids. The V gene's germline CDR1 is SGHTS and CDR2 YDEGEE. The CDR3 here is CASSPPRRRDNEKLFF. The CDR3 nucleotides read TGTGCCAGCAGCCCGCCCAGGCGCAGAGATAATGAAAAACTGTTTTTT.

The gene calls are TRBV27 and TRBJ2-2, with TRBD1 identical over 10 bases. The ends lost 7 bases at V and 3 bases at J; junction bases unmatched: 11. Germline CDR1 MNHEY, CDR2 SMNVEV (reference sequence). The CDR3 is made up of 17 amino acids. CDR3 amino acids: CASKRTGGSFDTGELFF. The CDR3 nucleotides read TGTGCCAGCAAACGGACAGGGGGGAGTTTTGACACCGGGGAGCTGTTTTTT.

V usage is TRBV13 and J usage is TRBJ2-5; the D gene is possibly TRBD2 (6 bases). The CDR3 sequence is 14 residues long. Germline-derived CDR1 and CDR2 are PRHDT and FYEKMQ (reference sequence). Trimming took 3 bases from V and 3 from J, leaving 11 bases between them. The CDR3 protein is CASSFFGTEETQYF. CDR3 bases: TGTGCCAGCAGCTTCTTTGGGACTGAAGAGACCCAGTACTTC.

This clone was recorded only once. The chain combines TRBV7-2 with TRBJ2-5; 12 bases map to TRBD2. V gave up 5 bases and J gave up 7 bases; unmatched junction bases: 8. Looked up from germline, CDR1 is SGHTA and CDR2 is FQGNSA. The CDR3 totals 15 residues. CDR3 loop: CASSPSSGREWTQYF. The CDR3 nucleotides read TGTGCCAGCAGCCCTTCTAGCGGGAGGGAGTGGACCCAGTACTTC.

The chain couples TRBV10-2 to TRBJ2-5, with 11 bases matching TRBD2. CDR3 length equals 14 residues. Germline values: CDR1 WSHSY, CDR2 SAAADI. The V segment lost 5 bases and the J segment 3 bases; nucleotides outside the gene matches: 2. The CDR3 nucleotides are TGCGCCAGCAGTACGACTAGCGGGGAAGAGACCCAGTACTTC. It translates to CASSTTSGEETQYF.

V and J are TRBV4-1 and TRBJ2-7; unclear D gene. CDR3 length: 14 residues. Between the trimmed V and J ends, which lost 3 bases and 3 bases, there was a span of 12 bases. Germline V CDR1 and CDR2: MGHRA, YSYEKL. The CDR3: CASSQLTTYYEQYF. CDR3 in DNA: TGCGCCAGCAGCCAGCTGACAACATACTACGAGCAGTACTTC.

J is TRBJ2-7 and V is TRBV2, with 10 bases aligning to TRBD2. The ends lost 7 bases at V and 11 bases at J; junction bases unmatched: 2. Germline values: CDR1 SNHLY, CDR2 FYNNEI. The CDR3 has 10 residues. The CDR3 DNA sequence: TGTGCCAGCAAAAGCGGGAGGGAGTACTTC. Translated, it gives CASKSGREYF.

The rearrangement links TRBV2 to TRBJ1-4; D perhaps matches TRBD1 (5 bases). In germline, CDR1 is SNHLY, CDR2 FYNNEI. The CDR3 sequence is 13 residues long. Trimming removed 5 bases from V and 8 bases from J, with 12 bases in between. In DNA, the CDR3 is TGTGCCAGCAGTCCTACGGGGGGGGAAAAACTGTTTTTT. Amino acid sequence: CASSPTGGEKLFF.

The chain recombines TRBV11-2 with TRBJ2-7; D remains ambiguous. The CDR3 runs 13 residues. Germline V CDR1 and CDR2: SGHAT, FQNNGV. V lost 2 bases, J lost 0 bases, and 5 bases lay in between. CDR3 DNA sequence: TGTGCCAGCAGCTTACAGATCTCCTACGAGCAGTACTTC. Translation: CASSLQISYEQYF. The full variable domain, with the rest looked up from reference TRBV11-2 and TRBJ2-7, is EAGVAQSPRYKIIEKRQSVAFWCNPISGHATLYWYQQILGQGPKLLIQFQNNGVVDDSQLPKDRFSAERLKGVDSTLKIQPAKLEDSAVYLCASSLQISYEQYFGPGTRLTVT.

The genes are TRBV6-6 and TRBJ1-4; 7 bases map to TRBD1. V trimming: 6 bases; J trimming: 8 bases; junction bases outside the gene matches: 9. CDR1 is MNHNY, CDR2 SVGAGI, per germline (reference sequence). The CDR3 runs 14 residues. The CDR3 sequence: CASSPRQGQEKLFF. CDR3 nucleotides: TGTGCCAGCAGCCCCCGACAGGGTCAGGAAAAACTGTTTTTT.

This chain joins TRBV2 and TRBJ1-2; the D is unclear. Germline CDR1 reads SNHLY; CDR2 reads FYNNEI. V lost 5 bases to trimming and J lost 1 base, with 11 bases between them. The CDR3 sequence is 14 residues long. The CDR3 sequence is CASSPLQFNYGYTF. The CDR3 region has the DNA TGTGCCAGCAGTCCGCTTCAGTTTAACTATGGCTACACCTTC. Based on the CDR3 plus reference TRBV2 and TRBJ1-2, the full variable domain is EPEVTQTPSHQVTQMGQEVILRCVPISNHLYFYWYRQILGQKVEFLVSFYNNEISEKSEIFDDQFSVERPDGSNFTLKIRSTKLEDSAMYFCASSPLQFNYGYTFGSGTRLTVV.

This clone was counted a single time. The chain recombines TRBV2 with TRBJ2-3; 8 bases agree with TRBD2. The germline V gene has CDR1 SNHLY and CDR2 FYNNEI. The ends lost 5 bases at V and 3 bases at J; junction bases unmatched: 10. This CDR3 has 16 residues. CDR3 protein: CASSPRSGAGTDTQYF. In DNA, the CDR3 is TGTGCCAGCAGTCCCCGTAGCGGGGCGGGTACAGATACGCAGTATTTT.

This chain connects TRBV28 to TRBJ1-1, with D perhaps matching TRBD1 (5 bases). The CDR3 runs 13 residues. Trimming cost V 6 bases and J 1 base, with 9 bases left between them. The germline V gene has CDR1 MDHEN and CDR2 SYDVKM. The CDR3 region is CASRPDRNTEAFF. The CDR3 nucleotides read TGTGCCAGCAGGCCCGACAGGAACACTGAAGCTTTCTTT.